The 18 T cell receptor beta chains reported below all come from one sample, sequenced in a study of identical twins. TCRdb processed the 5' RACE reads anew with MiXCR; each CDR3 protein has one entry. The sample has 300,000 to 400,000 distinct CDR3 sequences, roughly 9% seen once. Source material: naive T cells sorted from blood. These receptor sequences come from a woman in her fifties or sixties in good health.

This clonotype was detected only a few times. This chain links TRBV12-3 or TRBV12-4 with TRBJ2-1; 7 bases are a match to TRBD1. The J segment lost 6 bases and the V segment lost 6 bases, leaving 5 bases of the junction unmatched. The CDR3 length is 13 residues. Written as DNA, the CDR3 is TGTGCCAGCAGGATGGACAGGATCAATGAGCAGTTCTTC. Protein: CASRMDRINEQFF.

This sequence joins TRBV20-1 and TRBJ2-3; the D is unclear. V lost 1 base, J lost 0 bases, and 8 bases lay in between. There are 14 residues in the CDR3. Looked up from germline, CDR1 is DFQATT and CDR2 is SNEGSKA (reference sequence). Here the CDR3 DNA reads TGCAGTGCTAGAGGGTACGGGAGCACAGATACGCAGTATTTT. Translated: CSARGYGSTDTQYF.

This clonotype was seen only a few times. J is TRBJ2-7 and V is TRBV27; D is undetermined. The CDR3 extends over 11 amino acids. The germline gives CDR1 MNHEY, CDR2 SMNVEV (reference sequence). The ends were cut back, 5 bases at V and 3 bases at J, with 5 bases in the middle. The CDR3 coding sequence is TGTGCCAGCAGTCCCATCTACGAGCAGTACTTC. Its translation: CASSPIYEQYF.

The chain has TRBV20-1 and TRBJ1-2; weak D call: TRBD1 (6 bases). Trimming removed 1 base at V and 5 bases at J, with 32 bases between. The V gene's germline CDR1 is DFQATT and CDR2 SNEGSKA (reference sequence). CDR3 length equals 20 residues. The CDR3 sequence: CSARAAVRGAGAVQGYGYTF. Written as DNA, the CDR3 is TGCAGTGCTAGAGCGGCCGTAAGGGGCGCAGGGGCAGTTCAAGGGTATGGCTACACCTTC.

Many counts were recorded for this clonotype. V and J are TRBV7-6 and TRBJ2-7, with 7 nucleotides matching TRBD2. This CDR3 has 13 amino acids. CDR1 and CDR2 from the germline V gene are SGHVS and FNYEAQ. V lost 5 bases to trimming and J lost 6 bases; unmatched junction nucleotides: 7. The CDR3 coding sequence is TGTGCCAGCAGCCCAGGACTAGTTAGCGAGCAGTACTTC. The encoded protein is CASSPGLVSEQYF.

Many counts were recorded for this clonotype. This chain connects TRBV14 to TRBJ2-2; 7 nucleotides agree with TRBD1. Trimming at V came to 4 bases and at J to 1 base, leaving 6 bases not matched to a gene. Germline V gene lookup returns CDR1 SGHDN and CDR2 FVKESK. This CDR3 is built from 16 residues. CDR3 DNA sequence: TGTGCCAGCAGCCCACGACAGGGATGGAACACCGGGGAGCTGTTTTTT. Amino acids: CASSPRQGWNTGELFF.

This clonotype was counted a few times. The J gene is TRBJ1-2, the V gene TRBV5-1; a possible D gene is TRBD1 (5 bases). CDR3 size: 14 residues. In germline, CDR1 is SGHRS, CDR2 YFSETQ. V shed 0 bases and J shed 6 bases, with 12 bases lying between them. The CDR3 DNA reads TGCGCCAGCAGCTTGGCTCAGGGAGAGGATGGCTACACCTTC. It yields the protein CASSLAQGEDGYTF.

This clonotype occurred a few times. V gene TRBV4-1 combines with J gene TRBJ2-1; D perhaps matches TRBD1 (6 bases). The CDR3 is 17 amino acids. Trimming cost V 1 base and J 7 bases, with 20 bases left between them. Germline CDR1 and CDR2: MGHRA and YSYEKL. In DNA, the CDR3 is TGCGCCAGCAGCCAAGCTAAGACGGGACAACGAGGTAATGAGCAGTTCTTC. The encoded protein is CASSQAKTGQRGNEQFF.

CDR3 in amino acids: CASSEVFQIEQFF. The CDR3 nucleotides read TGTGCCAGCAGTGAAGTGTTTCAGATTGAGCAGTTCTTC. The chain couples TRBV25-1 to TRBJ2-1; no firm D call. V lost 2 bases and J 9 bases, leaving 11 bases between the germline ends. The CDR3 length is 13 residues. Germline CDR1 reads MGHDK; CDR2 reads SYGVNS.

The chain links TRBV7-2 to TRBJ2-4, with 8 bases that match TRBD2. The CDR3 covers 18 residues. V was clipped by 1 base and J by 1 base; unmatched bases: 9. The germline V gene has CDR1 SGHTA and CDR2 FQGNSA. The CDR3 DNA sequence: TGTGCCAGCAGCTTAGTCGTCCGGACTAGCCAGGCCAAAAACATTCAGTACTTC. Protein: CASSLVVRTSQAKNIQYF.

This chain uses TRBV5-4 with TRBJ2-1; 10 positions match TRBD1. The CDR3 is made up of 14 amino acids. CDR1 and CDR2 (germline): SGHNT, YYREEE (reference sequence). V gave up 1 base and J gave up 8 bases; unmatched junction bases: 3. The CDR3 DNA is TGTGCCAGCAGCTTGAGACAGGGGGCGGATGAGCAGTTCTTC. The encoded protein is CASSLRQGADEQFF.

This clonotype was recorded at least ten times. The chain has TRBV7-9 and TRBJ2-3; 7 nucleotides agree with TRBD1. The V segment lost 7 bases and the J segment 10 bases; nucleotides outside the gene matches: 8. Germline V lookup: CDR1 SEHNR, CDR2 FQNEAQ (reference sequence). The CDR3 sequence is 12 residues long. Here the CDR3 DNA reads TGTGCCAGCAATAAACCGGGACAGCCGCAGTATTTT. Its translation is CASNKPGQPQYF. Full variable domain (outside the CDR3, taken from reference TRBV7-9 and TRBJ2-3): DTGVSQNPRHKITKRGQNVTFRCDPISEHNRLYWYRQTLGQGPEFLTYFQNEAQLEKSRLLSDRFSAERPKGSFSTLEIQRTEQGDSAMYLCASNKPGQPQYFGPGTRLTVL.

The CDR3 DNA reads as TGTGCCAGCAGCCCTCTGGGACTTGACCGAAGGTACGAGCAGTACTTC. It is translated as CASSPLGLDRRYEQYF. V is TRBV11-3 and J is TRBJ2-7; TRBD2 might be the D (6 bases). V was cut by 5 bases and J by 4 bases, with 21 bases left in between. CDR3 length: 16 residues. In germline, CDR1 is SGHNT, CDR2 YENEEA.

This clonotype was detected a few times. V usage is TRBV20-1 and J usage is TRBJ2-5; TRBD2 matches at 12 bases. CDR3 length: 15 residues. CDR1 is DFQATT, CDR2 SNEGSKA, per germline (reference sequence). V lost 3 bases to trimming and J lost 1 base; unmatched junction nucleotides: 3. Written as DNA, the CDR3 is TGCAGTGCTAGTTCGACTAGCGGGGGCCAAGAGACCCAGTACTTC. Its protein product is CSASSTSGGQETQYF.

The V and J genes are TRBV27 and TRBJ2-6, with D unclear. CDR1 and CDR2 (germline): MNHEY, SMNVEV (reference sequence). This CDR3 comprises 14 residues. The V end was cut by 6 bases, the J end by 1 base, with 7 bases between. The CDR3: CASRAGSGANVLTF. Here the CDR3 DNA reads TGTGCCAGCAGGGCTGGTTCTGGGGCCAACGTCCTGACTTTC.

The CDR3 DNA sequence: TGTGCCAGCACGACAGGGGGCTCCGGGGAGCTGTTTTTT. Translating gives CASTTGGSGELFF. The chain carries TRBV3-1 and TRBJ2-2; 10 bases agree with TRBD1. Unmatched junction bases numbered 2, after V lost 7 bases and J lost 6 bases. Per germline, CDR1 LGHDT and CDR2 YNNKEL (reference sequence). CDR3 length: 13 residues.

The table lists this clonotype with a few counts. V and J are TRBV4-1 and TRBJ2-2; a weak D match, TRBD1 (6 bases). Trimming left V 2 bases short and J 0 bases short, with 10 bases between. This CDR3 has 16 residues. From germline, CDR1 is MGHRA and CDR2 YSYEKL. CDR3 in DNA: TGCGCCAGCAGCCAACTGACAGGACCGAACACCGGGGAGCTGTTTTTT. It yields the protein CASSQLTGPNTGELFF.

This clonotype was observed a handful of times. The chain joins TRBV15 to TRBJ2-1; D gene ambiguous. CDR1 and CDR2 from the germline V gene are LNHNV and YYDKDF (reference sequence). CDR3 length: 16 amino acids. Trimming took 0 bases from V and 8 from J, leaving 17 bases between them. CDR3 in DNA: TGTGCCACCAGCAGAGATGGGCGATTAGTCTCCGATGAGCAGTTCTTC. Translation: CATSRDGRLVSDEQFF. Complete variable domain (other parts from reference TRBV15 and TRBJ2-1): DAMVIQNPRYQVTQFGKPVTLSCSQTLNHNVMYWYQQKSSQAPKLLFHYYDKDFNNEADTPDNFQSRRPNTSFCFLDIRSPGLGDTAMYLCATSRDGRLVSDEQFFGPGTRLTVL.